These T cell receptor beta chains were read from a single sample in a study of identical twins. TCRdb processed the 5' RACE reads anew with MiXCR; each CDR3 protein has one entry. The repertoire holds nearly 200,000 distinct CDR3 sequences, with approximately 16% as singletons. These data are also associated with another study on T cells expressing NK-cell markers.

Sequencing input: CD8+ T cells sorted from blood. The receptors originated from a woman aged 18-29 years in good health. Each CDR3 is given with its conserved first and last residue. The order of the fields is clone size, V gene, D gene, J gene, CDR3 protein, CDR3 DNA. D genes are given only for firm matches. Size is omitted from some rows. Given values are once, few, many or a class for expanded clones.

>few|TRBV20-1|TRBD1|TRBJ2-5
CSAPGQTQETQYF
TGCAGTGCACCGGGACAGACCCAAGAGACCCAGTACTTC
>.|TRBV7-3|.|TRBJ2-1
CASSLTSRSQFHNEQFF
TGTGCCAGCAGCTTAACTTCCCGATCTCAATTTCACAATGAGCAGTTCTTC
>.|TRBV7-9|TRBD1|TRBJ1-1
CASSWGQGDAEAFF
TGTGCCAGCAGCTGGGGACAGGGGGACGCTGAAGCTTTCTTT
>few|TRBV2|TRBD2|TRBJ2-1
CASSLPSSGDSYNEQFF
TGTGCCAGCAGTCTTCCCTCTAGCGGGGACTCCTACAATGAGCAGTTCTTC
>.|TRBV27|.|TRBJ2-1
CASSLSAAGDNEQFF
TGTGCCAGCAGTTTATCGGCGGCAGGGGACAATGAGCAGTTCTTC
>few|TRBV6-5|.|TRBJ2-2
CASSSSIPGELFF
TGTGCCAGCAGTTCATCAATACCCGGGGAGCTGTTTTTT
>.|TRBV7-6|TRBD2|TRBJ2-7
CATSTRLAGKDEQYF
TGTGCCACCAGCACTCGACTAGCGGGAAAGGACGAGCAGTACTTC
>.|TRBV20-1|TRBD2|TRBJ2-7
CSARDRVSGRAYEQYF
TGCAGTGCTAGAGATCGGGTTAGCGGGAGGGCCTACGAGCAGTACTTC
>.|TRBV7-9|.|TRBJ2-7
CASSRDGSDSYEQYF
TGTGCCAGCAGCCGGGACGGCTCGGACTCCTACGAGCAGTACTTC
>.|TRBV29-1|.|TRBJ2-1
CSVEGPPGAYNEQFF
TGCAGCGTTGAAGGCCCTCCCGGGGCCTACAATGAGCAGTTCTTC
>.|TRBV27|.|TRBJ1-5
CASSLIGYSNQPQHF
TGTGCCAGCAGTTTGATCGGTTATAGCAATCAGCCCCAGCATTTT
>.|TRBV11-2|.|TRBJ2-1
CASSFVGQDEQFF
TGTGCCAGCAGCTTCGTCGGGCAGGATGAGCAGTTCTTC
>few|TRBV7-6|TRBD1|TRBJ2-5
CASSLVTGMGETQYF
TGTGCCAGCAGCTTAGTGACAGGGATGGGGGAGACCCAGTACTTC
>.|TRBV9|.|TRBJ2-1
CASSVEGHSYNEQFF
TGTGCCAGCAGCGTAGAGGGACACTCCTACAATGAGCAGTTCTTC
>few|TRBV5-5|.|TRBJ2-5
CASSLWELETQYF
TGTGCCAGCAGCTTGTGGGAACTGGAGACCCAGTACTTC
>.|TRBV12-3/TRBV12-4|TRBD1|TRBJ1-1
CASTPGQLHTEAFF
TGTGCCAGCACCCCGGGACAGCTACACACTGAAGCTTTCTTT
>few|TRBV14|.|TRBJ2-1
CASSPSPQEQFF
TGTGCCAGCAGCCCCAGCCCACAAGAGCAGTTCTTC
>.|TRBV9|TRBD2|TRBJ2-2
CASSPSGTSGLTGELFF
TGTGCCAGCAGCCCTTCCGGGACTAGCGGGCTCACCGGGGAGCTGTTTTTT
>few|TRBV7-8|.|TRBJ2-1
CASSLVLVNEQFF
TGTGCCAGCAGCTTAGTATTAGTGAATGAGCAGTTCTTC
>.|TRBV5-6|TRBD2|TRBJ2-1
CASSFGLAGVREQFF
TGTGCCAGCAGCTTCGGACTAGCGGGAGTCCGTGAGCAGTTCTTC
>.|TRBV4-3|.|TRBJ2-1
CASSQGSPSYNEQFF
TGCGCCAGCAGCCAAGGTAGCCCATCCTACAATGAGCAGTTCTTC
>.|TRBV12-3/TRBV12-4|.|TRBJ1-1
CASSFQGPEAFF
TGTGCCAGCAGTTTTCAGGGGCCTGAAGCTTTCTTT
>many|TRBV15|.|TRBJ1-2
CATSRGRGAPNYGYTF
TGTGCCACCAGCAGAGGTAGAGGGGCGCCCAACTATGGCTACACCTTC
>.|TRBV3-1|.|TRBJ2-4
CASSPEAKNIQYF
TGTGCCAGCAGCCCCGAGGCCAAAAACATTCAGTACTTC